This record covers a single TCR beta chain. The data belong to a study of cytomegalovirus exposure and HLA in healthy donors. Amplification used 60 Vbeta primers and 13 Jbeta primers. The method was immunoSEQ multiplex PCR; TCRdb's version includes in-frame clones alone and lacks a portion of them. Of about 110,000 clones in the sample, 83% are singletons; the top ten hold approximately 6.1%. V lost 0 bases and J 5 bases, leaving 10 bases between the germline ends. The CDR3 is made up of 14 amino acids. The germline CDR1 and CDR2 sequences are WSHSY and SAAADI. The origin of this receptor is a man younger than 35 in good health and CMV-seronegative. The specimen sequenced was PBMCs. The chain combines TRBV10-2 with TRBJ1-1, with a weak D call TRBD1 (6 bases). Written as DNA, the CDR3 is TGCGCCAGCAGTGAGTCGCAGGGGCTGACTGAAGCTTTCTTT. Protein product: CASSESQGLTEAFF.